The 18 T cell receptor beta chains below all came from one sample that was sequenced in a study of blood T cells in healthy people across ages. Combining a sample-barcoded 5' primer with a J-beta primer mix, a second PCR ran for about 7 to 11 cycles. TCRdb ran MiXCR on the 5' RACE reads and lists one entry per CDR3 protein. The sample yields some 890,000 distinct CDR3 sequences, around 29% seen once. The sample also formed part of further work on T cells of mothers and their children.

Sequencing was performed on blood. The source is a woman aged 40 to 49 in good health.

On this clonotype: Its ends do not fully match the called genes, so a read error is possible. The chain employs TRBV4-2 and TRBJ1-2; D is unresolved. Germline loops: CDR1 LGHNA, CDR2 YNFKEQ. The CDR3 totals 15 residues. CDR3 coding DNA: TGTACCAGCACCCCCGATGAGCCTACTAACTATGGCTACACCTTC. Amino acid sequence: CTSTPDEPTNYGYTF.

V gene TRBV4-1 combines with J gene TRBJ1-2, with unresolved D. The germline V gene encodes CDR1 MGHRA and CDR2 YSYEKL. The CDR3 is 13 residues long. V lost 4 bases, J lost 3 bases, and 9 bases lay in between. The CDR3 sequence is CASSPLKDYGYTF. The CDR3 DNA reads TGCGCCAGCAGCCCACTGAAGGACTATGGCTACACCTTC.

V usage is TRBV6-6 and J usage is TRBJ2-7; 10 positions agree with TRBD1. The germline CDR1 and CDR2 sequences are MNHNY and SVGAGI (reference sequence). The CDR3 has 15 amino acids. J was trimmed by 3 bases and V by 6 bases; bases with no gene match: 8. The CDR3 loop is CASRTFRDRGYEQYF. The DNA of the CDR3 is TGTGCCAGCAGGACTTTCCGGGACAGGGGCTACGAGCAGTACTTC.

This clonotype was seen repeatedly, ten times or more. The chain carries TRBV10-3 and TRBJ2-7, with D unresolved. From germline, CDR1 is ENHRY and CDR2 SYGVKD. CDR3 length: 15 residues. V lost 3 bases and J lost 0, with 12 bases in between. Here the CDR3 reads CAISDGSRTSYEQYF. CDR3 coding DNA: TGTGCCATCAGTGATGGGTCACGGACCTCCTACGAGCAGTACTTC.

This clonotype was recorded a few times. The chain is built from TRBV20-1 and TRBJ1-5; 7 bases agree with TRBD1. Per the germline V gene, CDR1 is DFQATT and CDR2 is SNEGSKA (reference sequence). V was clipped by 2 bases and J by 0 bases; unmatched bases: 22. The CDR3 is made up of 21 amino acids. As DNA, the CDR3 is TGCAGTGCTAGAAAACAGCTTTACCGGGACAGCGGAATTCATAGCAATCAGCCCCAGCATTTT. Amino acids: CSARKQLYRDSGIHSNQPQHF.

This clonotype came up many times. The CDR3 loop is CASSSGPDNEQFF. The DNA of the CDR3 is TGCGCCAGCAGCTCGGGACCGGACAATGAGCAGTTCTTC. The chain recombines TRBV5-1 with TRBJ2-1; D tentatively reads TRBD1 or TRBD2 (5 bases each). The CDR3 spans 13 residues. The V end was cut by 3 bases, the J end by 5 bases, with 9 bases between. CDR1 is SGHRS, CDR2 YFSETQ, per germline.

The chain employs TRBV6-1 and TRBJ1-5; D is uncertain. Trimming took 6 bases from V and 1 from J, leaving 13 bases between them. Germline V gives CDR1 MNHNS, CDR2 SASEGT. The CDR3 totals 15 residues. CDR3 nucleotide sequence: TGTGCCAGCAGGTCCTCAGGAGGAAGCAATCAGCCCCAGCATTTT. This translates into CASRSSGGSNQPQHF.

This clonotype turned up a few times. J is TRBJ2-5 and V is TRBV27; no firm D call. Trimming pared 1 base from V and 5 bases from J, leaving 11 bases between. Germline CDR1 is MNHEY and CDR2 is SMNVEV (reference sequence). This CDR3 contains 14 residues. The CDR3, as DNA: TGTGCCAGCAGTTTATTTAGCAAATTCGAGACCCAGTACTTC. Translated: CASSLFSKFETQYF.

This clonotype was recorded a few times. V is TRBV9 and J is TRBJ1-2, with unresolved D. Germline CDR1 reads SGDLS; CDR2 reads YYNGEE. Trimming left V 0 bases short and J 1 base short, with 10 bases between. CDR3 length: 15 amino acids. Here the CDR3 reads CASSVGADLNYGYTF. CDR3 coding DNA: TGTGCCAGCAGCGTAGGAGCAGACCTTAACTATGGCTACACCTTC.

This clonotype appeared many times. This sequence joins TRBV20-1 and TRBJ1-2; TRBD1 agrees at 8 bases. CDR3 size: 15 residues. Germline V lookup: CDR1 DFQATT, CDR2 SNEGSKA (reference sequence). V dropped 0 bases and J dropped 2; count of bases not matched to a gene: 5. The CDR3 is CSARDQDRANYGYTF. DNA for the CDR3: TGCAGTGCTAGAGACCAGGACAGGGCCAACTATGGCTACACCTTC.

This clonotype was counted many times. The chain employs TRBV29-1 and TRBJ1-4; TRBD1 aligns across 7 bases. Losses at the gene ends were 7 bases for V and 4 bases for J; bases not matched to a gene: 6. The CDR3 runs to 13 residues. Germline V gene data show CDR1 as SQVTM and CDR2 as ANQGSEA. CDR3 sequence reads: CSGTGSYNEKLFF. DNA for the CDR3: TGCAGCGGGACAGGTTCTTATAATGAAAAACTGTTTTTT.

This chain connects TRBV4-1 to TRBJ2-7, with unresolved D. Germline CDR1 MGHRA, CDR2 YSYEKL. The CDR3 spans 14 residues. Deletions cut 6 bases from V and 2 bases from J, with 14 bases between. This CDR3 is CASRLDLLTYEQYF. CDR3 coding DNA: TGCGCCAGCAGACTGGACCTCCTAACCTACGAGCAGTACTTC.

This clonotype was detected many times. The chain joins TRBV15 to TRBJ2-1; D not resolved. There are 17 residues in the CDR3. V lost 5 bases and J 3 bases, leaving 20 bases between the germline ends. Germline V gives CDR1 LNHNV, CDR2 YYDKDF (reference sequence). The CDR3 is CATSGSGTMIGYNEQFF. CDR3 coding DNA: TGTGCCACCAGCGGGTCTGGTACTATGATTGGCTACAATGAGCAGTTCTTC.

This clonotype was counted only a few times. The chain joins TRBV5-1 to TRBJ1-1; D gene unclear. With 0 bases removed from V and 0 bases from J, the gap between germline ends came to 12 bases. The length of the CDR3 is 16 residues. Germline CDR1 is SGHRS and CDR2 is YFSETQ. CDR3 loop: CASSLGVGRVNTEAFF. CDR3 DNA: TGCGCCAGCAGCTTGGGGGTCGGTAGGGTGAACACTGAAGCTTTCTTT. The variable domain in full, completed from reference TRBV5-1 and TRBJ1-1, reads KAGVTQTPRYLIKTRGQQVTLSCSPISGHRSVSWYQQTPGQGLQFLFEYFSETQRNKGNFPGRFSGRQFSNSRSEMNVSTLELGDSALYLCASSLGVGRVNTEAFFGQGTRLTVV.

This clonotype appeared a few times. The CDR3 protein is CASSAHRVAGANTEAFF. The CDR3 DNA sequence: TGTGCCAGCAGTGCCCACAGGGTAGCGGGGGCGAACACTGAAGCTTTCTTT. This chain connects TRBV25-1 to TRBJ1-1, with D possibly TRBD1 on 6 matching bases. Trimming took off 4 bases at V and 1 base at J, with 19 bases between the two ends. Germline lookup yields CDR1 MGHDK and CDR2 SYGVNS. This CDR3 has 17 amino acids.

The chain is built from TRBV7-2 and TRBJ2-4, with TRBD1 matching 9 bases. Losses at the gene ends were 8 bases for V and 4 bases for J; bases not matched to a gene: 6. The CDR3 totals 14 residues. Looked up from germline, CDR1 is SGHTA and CDR2 is FQGNSA. The CDR3 DNA sequence: TGTGCCAGCCGCGGGACAGGGCCTAAAAACATTCAGTACTTC. This gives the protein CASRGTGPKNIQYF.

CDR3 nucleotides: TGTGCCAGCAGCTTACTATCCGACTCCTACAATGAGCAGTTCTTC. It is translated as CASSLLSDSYNEQFF. This chain connects TRBV7-2 to TRBJ2-1; D unresolved. The CDR3 sequence is 15 residues long. V was pared by 2 bases and J by 0 bases, with 8 bases between. Germline V gene sequence: CDR1 SGHTA, CDR2 FQGNSA.

This chain links TRBV5-5 with TRBJ1-6; a weak D match, TRBD1 (6 bases). Deletions cut 7 bases from V and 5 bases from J, with 13 bases between. There are 14 residues in the CDR3. Germline-derived CDR1 and CDR2 are SGHKS and YYEKEE (reference sequence). CDR3 protein: CASCQGNHNSPLHF. The DNA for the CDR3 is TGTGCCAGCTGCCAGGGGAACCATAATTCACCCCTCCACTTT.